The next 8 T cell receptor beta chains were all read from a single sample in a study of cytomegalovirus exposure and HLA in healthy donors. 13 Jbeta primers and 60 Vbeta primers were used for the PCR. Assay used: immunoSEQ multiplex PCR; TCRdb lists only in-frame clones, some missing. Of 110,000 or so clones in the sample, approximately 80% were seen once. Sequenced: PBMCs. The receptors here all came from a man aged 18 to 30 in good health and CMV-seropositive.

The chain employs TRBV6-5 and TRBJ1-1; D is ambiguous. CDR1 and CDR2 (germline): MNHEY, SVGAGI. The V end lost 5 bases, the J end lost 5 bases, and 12 bases lay between the germline ends. The CDR3 totals 13 residues. CDR3 nucleotide sequence: TGTGCCAGCAGTACCCGATCCGGGACTGAAGCTTTCTTT. Protein product: CASSTRSGTEAFF.

The CDR3 is CASSLSPDSSYGYTF. As DNA, the CDR3 is TGTGCCAGCAGTCTCAGCCCCGACAGCAGCTATGGCTACACCTTC. The chain recombines TRBV27 with TRBJ1-2, with D tentatively TRBD1 (5 bases). Germline loops: CDR1 MNHEY, CDR2 SMNVEV (reference sequence). This CDR3 has 15 amino acids. The germline V and J ends were trimmed by 5 bases and 4 bases, with 17 bases remaining between them.

This chain links TRBV10-3 with TRBJ1-5; possible D gene TRBD1, 5 bases. This CDR3 is built from 13 residues. The germline V gene has CDR1 ENHRY and CDR2 SYGVKD. V was clipped by 5 bases and J by 4 bases, with 9 bases between them. The CDR3 bases are TGTGCCATCAGTTCCGACAGAAATCAGCCCCAGCATTTT. Protein: CAISSDRNQPQHF.

The chain employs TRBV12-2 and TRBJ2-2; the table's D gene call, TRBD2, was not cross checked with the DNA. TRBV12-2 is tagged as a pseudogene. CDR3 length: 18 residues. The CDR3 nucleotides are TGTGCAAGTCGCTTAGCGTATCCATCGGGGAAGAACACCGGGGAGCTGTTTTTT. As protein: CASRLAYPSGKNTGELFF.

This rearrangement joins TRBV6-4 to TRBJ2-3; TRBD2 matches 12 bases. The CDR3 covers 17 residues. The germline CDR1 and CDR2 sequences are MRHNA and SNTAGT. V was pared by 0 bases and J by 3 bases, with 4 bases of the junction left unmatched. This chain's CDR3 is CASSDSSSGGETDTQYF. CDR3 nucleotide sequence: TGTGCCAGCAGTGACTCATCTAGCGGGGGGGAGACAGATACGCAGTATTTT.

The gene calls are TRBV7-6 and TRBJ2-7, with a weak D call TRBD2 (6 bases). The germline V gene has CDR1 SGHVS and CDR2 FNYEAQ. The CDR3 contains 12 residues. Trimming left V 4 bases short and J 6 bases short, with 10 bases between. The CDR3 region has the DNA TGTGCCAGCAGCTCGAGACTAGGCGAGCAGTACTTC. It encodes CASSSRLGEQYF.

This clone was detected once. This chain joins TRBV5-1 and TRBJ1-5; TRBD1 agrees at 9 bases. Germline trimming cut 4 bases from V and 5 bases from J; bases unmatched to any gene: 4. The CDR3 is 14 residues long. The germline CDR1 and CDR2 sequences are SGHRS and YFSETQ. The CDR3 DNA reads as TGCGCCAGCAGCGAAGGGACAGGGCATCAGCCCCAGCATTTT. Translating it yields CASSEGTGHQPQHF.

This sequence joins TRBV14 and TRBJ2-3; 8 bases agree with TRBD2. The CDR3 length is 15 residues. Germline assignment: CDR1 SGHDN and CDR2 FVKESK. Losses at the gene ends were 3 bases for V and 3 bases for J; bases not matched to a gene: 5. The CDR3 loop reads CASSQLTSVTDTQYF. Here the CDR3 DNA reads TGTGCCAGCAGCCAGCTGACTAGCGTGACAGATACGCAGTATTTT.